Sequencing of this TCR beta chain was carried out in a study of OX40 agonist ivuxolimab in advanced cancers. Study-wide results and limits: Patients who responded partially at 0.1-3.0 mg/kg showed clonal expansion ranking among the lowest.

As regards this clone: Its cognate antigen is unknown.

Clones were read by immunoSEQ multiplex PCR, and TCRdb kept only the in-frame ones, dropping some. The table includes about 19,000 clones, around 82% detected once. The CDR3 consists of 14 residues. Trimming cost V 3 bases and J 6 bases; bases outside gene matches: 5. The germline gives CDR1 SGHDN, CDR2 FVKESK. The receptor was derived from an adult with an advanced solid tumor such as melanoma, head and neck, liver or kidney cancer. This chain connects TRBV14 to TRBJ2-7, with TRBD1 matching over 10 bases. This material consisted of CD4+ or CD8+ T cells sorted from blood, taken in a trial of the OX40 agonist ivuxolimab. The CDR3 DNA reads as TGTGCCAGCAGCCATACGGGACAGGGGCTCGAGCAGTACTTC. It codes for CASSHTGQGLEQYF.